The 25 T cell receptor beta chains given below trace back to one sample, sequenced in a study. From the RT-PCR reads, TCRdb called clonotypes with MiXCR, one entry per CDR3 protein. There are about 680,000 distinct CDR3 sequences in the sample; approximately 15% occur only once, and 3% to 4.5% lies in the top ten. Sequenced: memory CD4+ T cells from blood. Source of these receptors: a female donor in good health, serving as a healthy control.

This chain joins TRBV19 and TRBJ1-5, with a possible D match to TRBD1 (6 bases). Germline CDR1 LNHDA, CDR2 SQIVND (reference sequence). V dropped 6 bases and J dropped 1 base, with 10 bases sitting between them. CDR3 length equals 14 residues. For the CDR3, the DNA is TGTGCCAGTAGGAGGGGGAGCAGCAATCAGCCCCAGCATTTT. It yields the protein CASRRGSSNQPQHF. The full variable domain, its missing parts supplied by reference TRBV19 and TRBJ1-5, is DGGITQSPKYLFRKEGQNVTLSCEQNLNHDAMYWYRQDPGQGLRLIYYSQIVNDFQKGDIAEGYSVSREKKESFPLTVTSAQKNPTAFYLCASRRGSSNQPQHFGDGTRLSIL.

This clonotype was found a few times. V gene TRBV7-2 combines with J gene TRBJ1-3; D unresolved. Germline-derived CDR1 and CDR2 are SGHTA and FQGNSA. This CDR3 region has 14 residues. Trimming removed 6 bases from V and 0 bases from J, with 9 bases in between. The CDR3 DNA reads as TGTGCCAGCAGATTCGACGGCTCTGGAAACACCATATATTTT. Protein: CASRFDGSGNTIYF.

Many counts were recorded for this clonotype. This chain joins TRBV6-5 and TRBJ1-6; D remains unclear. The CDR3 runs to 15 residues. Trimming took off 2 bases at V and 5 bases at J, with 10 bases between the two ends. CDR1 is MNHEY and CDR2 is SVGAGI in the germline V gene. The DNA of the CDR3 is TGTGCCAGCAGTTACGCGGCAGATAATAATTCACCCCTCCACTTT. This codes for CASSYAADNNSPLHF.

This clonotype was counted only a few times. The chain couples TRBV20-1 to TRBJ1-1; a weak D match, TRBD1 (5 bases). Between the trimmed V and J ends, which lost 5 bases and 5 bases, there was a span of 21 bases. The CDR3 sequence is 15 residues long. Germline lookup yields CDR1 DFQATT and CDR2 SNEGSKA (reference sequence). The CDR3 DNA is TGCAGTGCTGAATCGGGACCCCTCGGTGGGACTGAAGCTTTCTTT. This encodes CSAESGPLGGTEAFF.

This clonotype has a handful of counts. This chain links TRBV7-6 with TRBJ1-5; D remains unclear. The CDR3 is made up of 15 amino acids. V was clipped by 0 bases and J by 4 bases, with 10 bases between them. The germline V gene encodes CDR1 SGHVS and CDR2 FNYEAQ. In DNA, the CDR3 is TGTGCCAGCAGCTTAGCCCCGACACTTAATCAGCCCCAGCATTTT. The encoded protein is CASSLAPTLNQPQHF.

This clonotype was observed a few times. V gene TRBV7-2 combines with J gene TRBJ1-1; no firm D call. The CDR3 totals 13 residues. Trimming left V 1 base short and J 10 bases short, with 13 bases between. Germline V CDR1 and CDR2: SGHTA, FQGNSA. Here the CDR3 DNA reads TGTGCCAGCAGCTTAGAAGAGGGTTTGGTAGCTTTCTTT. Translation: CASSLEEGLVAFF.

This clonotype was counted ten times or more. The chain is built from TRBV11-2 and TRBJ2-1; D gene ambiguous. The germline V and J ends were trimmed by 5 bases and 8 bases, with 4 bases remaining between them. The germline V gene has CDR1 SGHAT and CDR2 FQNNGV. The CDR3 sequence is 10 residues long. In DNA form, the CDR3 reads TGTGCCAGCAGCCTGCATGAGCAGTTCTTC. This codes for CASSLHEQFF.

This clonotype was counted ten times or more. V is TRBV29-1 and J is TRBJ2-1; D gene unclear. Trimming stripped 3 bases from V and 7 bases from J, with 16 bases between. CDR1 is SQVTM, CDR2 ANQGSEA, per germline. The CDR3 length is 14 residues. The CDR3 DNA reads TGCAGCGTTGAGTTCCAGAGGAGAAGGAATGAGCAGTTCTTC. Protein sequence: CSVEFQRRRNEQFF.

This clonotype has a count of ten or more. This chain connects TRBV12-3 or TRBV12-4 to TRBJ2-7; D unclear. CDR3 length: 15 amino acids. V lost 5 bases and J 0 bases, leaving 14 bases between the germline ends. The CDR3 here is CASSPTRASSYEQYF. In DNA, the CDR3 is TGTGCCAGCAGTCCTACCCGAGCTAGCTCCTACGAGCAGTACTTC.

This clonotype was picked up many times. The V and J genes are TRBV10-3 and TRBJ2-5; TRBD1 might be the D (7 bases). CDR1 and CDR2 (germline): ENHRY, SYGVKD. The CDR3 sequence is 13 residues long. Trimming stripped 11 bases from V and 3 bases from J, with 16 bases between. The CDR3 nucleotides read TGTGCCTCCACCGCGGGACAGAAAGAGACCCAGTACTTC. It codes for CASTAGQKETQYF.

This clonotype was recorded many times. J is TRBJ1-1 and V is TRBV12-3 or TRBV12-4; 7 bases match TRBD1. J gave up 4 bases and V 5 bases, and 10 bases lay outside the gene matches. The CDR3 runs 15 residues. In nucleotides, the CDR3 is TGTGCCAGCAGTGCACGACAGGGTGGAAGCACTGAAGCTTTCTTT. Its protein is CASSARQGGSTEAFF.

This clonotype was found a few times. The chain is built from TRBV7-2 and TRBJ1-2, with 7 positions matching TRBD1. Germline values: CDR1 SGHTA, CDR2 FQGNSA. This CDR3 contains 12 residues. J lost 12 bases, V lost 2 bases, and 6 bases had no gene match. The CDR3, as DNA: TGTGCCAGCAGCTTAATGGGACAGATGAACACCTTC. Translated: CASSLMGQMNTF.

The genes are TRBV9 and TRBJ2-1; D possibly matches TRBD1 or TRBD2 (6 bases each). In germline, CDR1 is SGDLS, CDR2 YYNGEE. V shed 4 bases and J shed 7 bases, with 21 bases lying between them. The CDR3 length is 16 residues. In DNA form, the CDR3 reads TGTGCCAGCAGCTCCCCAGCCCGAGGAGGGGGTAATGAGCAGTTCTTC. Translating gives CASSSPARGGGNEQFF.

Ten or more counts support this clonotype. The J gene is TRBJ1-1, the V gene TRBV5-1; no clear D. Germline lookup yields CDR1 SGHRS and CDR2 YFSETQ. The ends were cut back, 3 bases at V and 3 bases at J, with 9 bases in the middle. The CDR3 is 13 amino acids. The CDR3, as DNA: TGCGCCAGCAGCTGGGCAGAAGACACTGAAGCTTTCTTT. This translates into CASSWAEDTEAFF.

The genes are TRBV7-2 and TRBJ1-5; no firm D call. The germline gives CDR1 SGHTA, CDR2 FQGNSA. The CDR3 loop spans 12 amino acids. Deletions cut 2 bases from V and 11 bases from J, with 10 bases between. CDR3 sequence reads: CASSLSRAAQHF. The DNA for the CDR3 is TGTGCCAGCAGCTTATCTCGGGCGGCCCAGCATTTT.

The J gene is TRBJ2-5, the V gene TRBV20-1, with 9 positions matching TRBD1. Germline V gene sequence: CDR1 DFQATT, CDR2 SNEGSKA (reference sequence). V lost 6 bases and J lost 3; bases outside the gene matches: 5. CDR3 length: 13 residues. The CDR3 spells CSAFRDREETQYF. The CDR3 DNA sequence: TGCAGTGCATTCCGGGACAGGGAAGAGACCCAGTACTTC.

This clonotype was recorded at least ten times. The V call is TRBV4-2, the J call TRBJ2-6; the D gene is possibly TRBD2 (5 bases). Germline loops: CDR1 LGHNA, CDR2 YNFKEQ. V was trimmed by 0 bases and J by 0 bases, leaving 9 bases between them. This CDR3 is 17 amino acids long. CDR3 nucleotides: TGTGCCAGCAGCCAAGATGTTGCGGGCTCTGGGGCCAACGTCCTGACTTTC. Translating gives CASSQDVAGSGANVLTF.

This clonotype was seen ten or more times. J is TRBJ2-5 and V is TRBV9, with 8 bases lining up with TRBD1. The CDR3 consists of 16 residues. Looked up from germline, CDR1 is SGDLS and CDR2 is YYNGEE. With 0 bases clipped from V and 1 base from J, the junction kept 5 bases outside the gene matches. The CDR3 region is CASSVEPGGFQETQYF. In nucleotides, the CDR3 is TGTGCCAGCAGCGTAGAGCCAGGGGGCTTCCAAGAGACCCAGTACTTC.

This clonotype showed up many times. CDR3 coding DNA: TGTGCCATCAGTGACACAGGGGTCGAAGCTTTCTTT. Translated, it gives CAISDTGVEAFF. The chain has TRBV10-3 and TRBJ1-1, with 7 bases fitting TRBD1. Germline V CDR1 and CDR2: ENHRY, SYGVKD. Unmatched junction bases numbered 3, after V lost 3 bases and J lost 8 bases. CDR3 length: 12 amino acids.

The chain uses TRBV4-3 and TRBJ2-2, with 8 bases identical to TRBD2. CDR3 length: 18 residues. V shed 1 base, J shed 8 bases, and the junction held 15 bases outside the gene matches. The germline CDR1 and CDR2 sequences are LGHNA and YSLEER. This chain's CDR3 is CASSQGGSGSANRGELFF. The CDR3 bases are TGCGCCAGCAGCCAAGGGGGCAGCGGGAGTGCCAATAGGGGGGAGCTGTTTTTT.

This clonotype was seen repeatedly, ten times or more. The gene calls are TRBV10-2 and TRBJ2-7; 9 nucleotides align to TRBD1. With V trimmed by 3 bases and J by 2 bases, 8 bases remained unmatched. CDR3 length: 16 amino acids. CDR1 and CDR2 (germline): WSHSY, SAAADI. This CDR3 reads CASSDRDRDQPYEQYF. CDR3 DNA sequence: TGCGCCAGCAGTGACCGGGACAGGGACCAACCCTACGAGCAGTACTTC.

This clonotype was seen ten or more times. CDR3 amino acids: CASSQAIFGQRYTDTQYF. CDR3 in DNA: TGTGCCAGCAGCCAAGCAATTTTTGGACAGCGGTACACAGATACGCAGTATTTT. The V gene is TRBV4-2, the J gene TRBJ2-3; D is perhaps TRBD1 (6 bases). The V end lost 1 base, the J end lost 2 bases, and 19 bases lay between the germline ends. CDR3 length equals 18 residues. Germline V gene lookup returns CDR1 LGHNA and CDR2 YNFKEQ.

This chain's CDR3 is CASRVPLPSTSGGNNEQFF. In nucleotides, the CDR3 is TGTGCCAGCAGAGTACCACTCCCCTCGACTAGCGGGGGAAACAATGAGCAGTTCTTC. The V and J genes are TRBV9 and TRBJ2-1, with 12 bases identical to TRBD2. Unmatched junction bases numbered 17, after V lost 5 bases and J lost 5 bases. CDR3 length equals 19 residues. Germline V CDR1 and CDR2: SGDLS, YYNGEE. The full variable domain, with the rest looked up from reference TRBV9 and TRBJ2-1, is DSGVTQTPKHLITATGQRVTLRCSPRSGDLSVYWYQQSLDQGLQFLIQYYNGEERAKGNILERFSAQQFPDLHSELNLSSLELGDSALYFCASRVPLPSTSGGNNEQFFGPGTRLTVL.

The chain combines TRBV27 with TRBJ2-3, with 11 bases that match TRBD1. The CDR3 consists of 19 residues. Looked up from germline, CDR1 is MNHEY and CDR2 is SMNVEV (reference sequence). V dropped 5 bases and J dropped 8; count of bases not matched to a gene: 21. CDR3 protein: CASSPKGGKGQGAIRTQYF. The CDR3 coding sequence is TGTGCCAGCAGTCCGAAGGGGGGCAAAGGACAGGGGGCGATCCGTACGCAGTATTTT.

This clonotype showed up just a few times. This rearrangement joins TRBV12-3 or TRBV12-4 to TRBJ1-5; TRBD1 matches at 12 bases. V trimming: 4 bases; J trimming: 6 bases; junction bases outside the gene matches: 16. The CDR3 loop spans 19 amino acids. CDR3 region: CASSSKGQGAALVSQPQHF. CDR3 coding DNA: TGTGCCAGCAGTTCGAAGGGACAGGGGGCCGCTCTGGTCAGTCAGCCCCAGCATTTT.